This TCR beta chain came from a study of PD-1 blockade in classical Hodgkin lymphoma. About the research overall: Patients were infused with nivolumab 3 mg/kg every 2 weeks.

Trimming cost V 1 base and J 8 bases; bases outside gene matches: 4. The CDR3 contains 14 residues. CDR1 is LGHNT, CDR2 FRNRAP, per germline. In every patient, relapse followed autologous stem cell transplantation, while exposure to brentuximab vedotin differed. Comments on this clone: Its antigen is unidentified.

Study observations and caveats: As was reported, newly diagnosed patients showed lower baseline TCR diversity than healthy donors did. Patients starting nivolumab less than 1 year after ASCT had lower diversity and were excluded from later analyses. Diversity similar to that of newly diagnosed patients was seen at baseline in complete responders.

Clones were sequenced by immunoSEQ multiplex PCR, and TCRdb holds only the in-frame ones, with some missing. The sample includes 24,000 or so clones, about 76% of them seen just once. The genes are TRBV12-5 and TRBJ1-5, with 8 bases lining up with TRBD1. The sequencing here drew on peripheral blood mononuclear cells (PBMCs), taken before the second cycle of nivolumab. The receptor's source is a human donor with classical Hodgkin lymphoma. The CDR3 spells CASGLAGQEKPQHF. In DNA, the CDR3 is TGTGCTAGTGGTTTGGCGGGACAGGAGAAGCCCCAGCATTTT. The variable domain in full, with the rest retrieved from reference TRBV12-5 and TRBJ1-5, is DARVTQTPRHKVTEMGQEVTMRCQPILGHNTVFWYRQTMMQGLELLAYFRNRAPLDDSGMPKDRFSAEMPDATLATLKIQPSEPRDSAVYFCASGLAGQEKPQHFGDGTRLSIL.